A selection of T cell receptor beta chains follows, all from one sample in a study of type 1 regulatory T cells. The antigens for these receptors are not known. One entry per CDR3 protein, called by TCRdb with MiXCR from the reads. The table records some 71,000 distinct CDR3 sequences, about a fifth of them present only once. Source material: cultured type 1 regulatory T (Tr1) cells, either the whole culture or a sorted fraction (not recorded which). These TCRs come from a human donor in good health. The conserved cysteine and the conserved F or W are not part of the CDR3 here.

CDR3 protein: SASNIRTNNEQF
V gene: TRBV20-1
J gene: TRBJ2-1

CDR3 protein: ASSHGTGVGTEAF
V gene: TRBV6-6
J gene: TRBJ1-1

CDR3 protein: ASSKGDRGRGEQF
V gene: TRBV5-4
J gene: TRBJ2-1

CDR3 protein: TSSPDTYEQY
V gene: TRBV5-1
J gene: TRBJ2-7

CDR3 protein: ASSLGTGGYGYT
V gene: TRBV11-2
J gene: TRBJ1-2

CDR3 protein: STGQGMEKLF
V gene: TRBV20-1
J gene: TRBJ1-4

CDR3 protein: ASSSRQGRNTEAF
V gene: TRBV7-2
J gene: TRBJ1-1

CDR3 protein: SAYRRFTSEAF
V gene: TRBV20-1
J gene: TRBJ1-1

CDR3 protein: ASSVATTSGANVLT
V gene: TRBV9
J gene: TRBJ2-6

CDR3 protein: ASRALRGTGDTQY
V gene: TRBV6-1
J gene: TRBJ2-3

CDR3 protein: SAQYGLAGGTDTQY
V gene: TRBV20-1
J gene: TRBJ2-3

CDR3 protein: ASSFQRGLEEQF
V gene: TRBV5-1
J gene: TRBJ2-1

CDR3 protein: ASSLGGKSVEAF
V gene: TRBV5-6
J gene: TRBJ1-1

CDR3 protein: ASSLGTGYEQY
V gene: TRBV5-1
J gene: TRBJ2-7

CDR3 protein: ASSLESRGLQETQY
V gene: TRBV5-1
J gene: TRBJ2-5

CDR3 protein: ASSFHIETQY
V gene: TRBV7-9
J gene: TRBJ2-5

CDR3 protein: ASSRGLHHGYT
V gene: TRBV11-2
J gene: TRBJ1-2

CDR3 protein: ASSLIAGGPTDTQY
V gene: TRBV12-3/TRBV12-4
J gene: TRBJ2-3

CDR3 protein: ASSLYYNEQF
V gene: TRBV5-6
J gene: TRBJ2-1

CDR3 protein: SARVLSGIPSDTQY
V gene: TRBV20-1
J gene: TRBJ2-3

CDR3 protein: ASSLYSNPYGYT
V gene: TRBV5-1
J gene: TRBJ1-2

CDR3 protein: ASSLAGAGETQY
V gene: TRBV5-1
J gene: TRBJ2-5

CDR3 protein: ASSRGQGWPNEKLF
V gene: TRBV5-1
J gene: TRBJ1-4

CDR3 protein: ASSLSSGSYEQY
V gene: TRBV5-1
J gene: TRBJ2-7

CDR3 protein: ASSPQGLAGGSSYEQY
V gene: TRBV18
J gene: TRBJ2-7

CDR3 protein: ATKREVDTEAF
V gene: TRBV24-1
J gene: TRBJ1-1

CDR3 protein: ASSDPRERAGNTIY
V gene: TRBV6-1
J gene: TRBJ1-3

CDR3 protein: ASSPGINRASNQPQH
V gene: TRBV19
J gene: TRBJ1-5

CDR3 protein: AAVRQDSNQPQH
V gene: TRBV27
J gene: TRBJ1-5

CDR3 protein: AWSQGPAAGEPF
V gene: TRBV30
J gene: TRBJ2-2

CDR3 protein: ASSPGTGIEKLF
V gene: TRBV12-3/TRBV12-4
J gene: TRBJ1-4

CDR3 protein: ASSINREASYEQY
V gene: TRBV19
J gene: TRBJ2-7

CDR3 protein: ASSQDPETQY
V gene: TRBV18
J gene: TRBJ2-5

CDR3 protein: SASGTDYEQY
V gene: TRBV20-1
J gene: TRBJ2-7

CDR3 protein: ASSARGNQPQH
V gene: TRBV7-2
J gene: TRBJ1-5

CDR3 protein: ASSQGQASGELF
V gene: TRBV4-1
J gene: TRBJ2-2

CDR3 protein: SASLASGLRNEQF
V gene: TRBV20-1
J gene: TRBJ2-1

CDR3 protein: ASSATTGPDGYT
V gene: TRBV9
J gene: TRBJ1-2

CDR3 protein: ASSYPFGGSLHEQY
V gene: TRBV6-2/TRBV6-3
J gene: TRBJ2-7

CDR3 protein: ASSLAAGQSSGELF
V gene: TRBV5-1
J gene: TRBJ2-2

CDR3 protein: ASLRQGSYEQY
V gene: TRBV25-1
J gene: TRBJ2-7

CDR3 protein: ASSPQIAGNEQF
V gene: TRBV18
J gene: TRBJ2-1

CDR3 protein: ASSPPGGWGEAF
V gene: TRBV6-5
J gene: TRBJ1-1

CDR3 protein: ASKRSMNTEAF
V gene: TRBV6-5
J gene: TRBJ1-1

CDR3 protein: ASSWTGERNTIY
V gene: TRBV5-1
J gene: TRBJ1-3

CDR3 protein: SAVTQETQY
V gene: TRBV20-1
J gene: TRBJ2-5

CDR3 protein: AWTRLGQSTGELF
V gene: TRBV30
J gene: TRBJ2-2

CDR3 protein: ASSLQGITDTQY
V gene: TRBV7-2
J gene: TRBJ2-3